A selection of T cell receptor beta chains follows, all from one sample in a study of blood T cell repertoires in COVID-19. The assay was immunoSEQ multiplex PCR, and TCRdb's table has in-frame clones only and misses some. Counted here are 100,000 to 150,000 clones, about 81% occurring once; the ten biggest clones make up roughly a sixth. Material for sequencing was peripheral blood. The receptors originated from a man aged 25 to 45 with COVID-19, enrolled during active disease. CDR3s include the opening cysteine and the closing phenylalanine or tryptophan. A D gene is named only where the DNA matches it firmly. Only some rows state a clone size, as once, few, many or a class for expanded clones.

TRBV4-2	.	.	TRBJ2-2	CASSPHQRANTGELFF	TGTGCCAGCAGCCCTCATCAGCGGGCGAACACCGGGGAGCTGTTTTTT
TRBV19	.	.	TRBJ1-1	CASSIVGDTVDNEAFF	TGTGCCAGTAGTATAGTAGGGGACACCGTTGACAATGAAGCTTTCTTT
TRBV30	.	TRBD1	TRBJ1-1	CAWSARQGGAEAFF	TGTGCCTGGAGTGCCCGACAGGGAGGAGCTGAAGCTTTCTTT
TRBV6-5	.	.	TRBJ2-2	CASSPPGVNTGELFF	TGTGCCAGCAGTCCGCCGGGAGTAAACACCGGGGAGCTGTTTTTT
TRBV7-2	.	.	TRBJ2-1	CASSPTRFHEQFF	TGTGCCAGCAGCCCGACTAGGTTCCATGAGCAGTTCTTC
TRBV15	.	.	TRBJ1-5	CATSRDGRGQPQHF	TGTGCCACCAGCAGAGATGGGAGGGGTCAGCCCCAGCATTTT
TRBV28	.	.	TRBJ2-7	CASSWRGYEQYF	TGTGCCAGCAGTTGGAGGGGTTACGAGCAGTACTTC
TRBV19	.	.	TRBJ1-6	CASSIGSSSYNSPLHF	TGTGCCAGTAGTATAGGATCGAGCTCCTATAATTCACCCCTCCACTTT
TRBV7-2	.	.	TRBJ1-1	CASSQPVGSGTEAFF	TGTGCCAGCAGCCAGCCGGTGGGTTCGGGCACTGAAGCTTTCTTT
TRBV6-4	.	TRBD1	TRBJ1-1	CASRREPGQGEAFF	TGTGCCAGCAGACGTGAACCGGGACAGGGAGAAGCTTTCTTT
TRBV4-1	.	.	TRBJ1-1	CASSQDIGQLNTEAFF	TGCGCCAGCAGCCAAGATATAGGACAGTTGAACACTGAAGCTTTCTTT
TRBV7-3	.	TRBD1	TRBJ2-1	CASSPTADRGRNNEQFF	TGTGCCAGCAGCCCAACTGCTGACAGGGGGCGTAACAATGAGCAGTTCTTC
TRBV9	.	TRBD2	TRBJ2-1	CASSVDGLAVGEQFF	TGTGCCAGCAGCGTAGACGGACTAGCGGTTGGGGAGCAGTTCTTC
TRBV12-3/TRBV12-4	once	.	TRBJ1-5	CASSQQGSQPQHF	TGTGCCAGCAGTCAACAGGGAAGCCAGCCCCAGCATTTT
TRBV7-2	.	.	TRBJ1-5	CASSRQQDQPQHF	TGTGCCAGCAGCCGTCAACAAGATCAGCCCCAGCATTTT
TRBV11-3	few	.	TRBJ1-1	CASSSTTGLGTEAFF	TGTGCCAGCAGCTCGACTACAGGGTTAGGCACTGAAGCTTTCTTT
TRBV28	.	TRBD2	TRBJ2-5	CASSFLGTSGDETQYF	TGTGCCAGCAGTTTCCTCGGGACTAGCGGGGATGAGACCCAGTACTTC
TRBV27	.	.	TRBJ1-2	CASSRDSSPYGYTF	TGTGCCAGCAGTCGCGACAGTAGCCCCTATGGCTACACCTTC
TRBV6-5	once	.	TRBJ2-5	CASTLDRNAETQYF	TGTGCCAGCACCTTAGACAGGAATGCAGAGACCCAGTACTTC
TRBV19	once	.	TRBJ2-2	CASSIRVNTGELFF	TGTGCCAGTAGTATTCGGGTTAACACCGGGGAGCTGTTTTTT
TRBV28	.	.	TRBJ1-2	CASSTRRDGRGYTF	TGTGCCAGCAGTACCCGCAGGGATGGTAGGGGCTACACCTTC
TRBV4-1	.	.	TRBJ2-5	CASSQGLAFQETQYF	TGCGCCAGCAGCCAGGGCCTAGCCTTCCAAGAGACCCAGTACTTC
TRBV27	.	.	TRBJ2-7	CASFSSSYEQYF	TGTGCCAGCTTTAGTTCCTCCTACGAGCAGTACTTC
TRBV19	.	.	TRBJ1-1	CASSMGQGGEMNTEAFF	TGTGCCAGTAGTATGGGGCAGGGTGGAGAGATGAACACTGAAGCTTTCTTT
TRBV2	.	.	TRBJ1-5	CASRGPWEFDNQPQHF	TGTGCCAGCAGGGGGCCCTGGGAATTCGACAATCAGCCCCAGCATTTT
TRBV6-5	once	TRBD1	TRBJ1-1	CASRPTGGVEAFF	TGTGCCAGCAGGCCGACAGGGGGCGTTGAAGCTTTCTTT
TRBV28	once	TRBD1	TRBJ2-7	CASSSSGTGLDEQYF	TGTGCCAGCAGTTCGTCCGGGACAGGGTTGGACGAGCAGTACTTC